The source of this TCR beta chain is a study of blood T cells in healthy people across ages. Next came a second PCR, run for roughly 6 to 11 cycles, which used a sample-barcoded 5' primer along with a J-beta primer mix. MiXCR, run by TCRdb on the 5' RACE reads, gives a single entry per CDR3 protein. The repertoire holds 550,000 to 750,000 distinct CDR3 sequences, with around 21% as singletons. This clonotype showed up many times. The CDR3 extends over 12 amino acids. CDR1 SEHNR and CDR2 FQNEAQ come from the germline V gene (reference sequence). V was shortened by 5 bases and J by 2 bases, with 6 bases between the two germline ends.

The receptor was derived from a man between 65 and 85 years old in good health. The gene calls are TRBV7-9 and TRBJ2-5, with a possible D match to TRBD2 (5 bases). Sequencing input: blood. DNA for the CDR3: TGTGCCAGCAGCACGGGACAAGAGACCCAGTACTTC. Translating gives CASSTGQETQYF. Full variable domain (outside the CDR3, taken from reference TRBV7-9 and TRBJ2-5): DTGVSQNPRHKITKRGQNVTFRCDPISEHNRLYWYRQTLGQGPEFLTYFQNEAQLEKSRLLSDRFSAERPKGSFSTLEIQRTEQGDSAMYLCASSTGQETQYFGPGTRLLVL.